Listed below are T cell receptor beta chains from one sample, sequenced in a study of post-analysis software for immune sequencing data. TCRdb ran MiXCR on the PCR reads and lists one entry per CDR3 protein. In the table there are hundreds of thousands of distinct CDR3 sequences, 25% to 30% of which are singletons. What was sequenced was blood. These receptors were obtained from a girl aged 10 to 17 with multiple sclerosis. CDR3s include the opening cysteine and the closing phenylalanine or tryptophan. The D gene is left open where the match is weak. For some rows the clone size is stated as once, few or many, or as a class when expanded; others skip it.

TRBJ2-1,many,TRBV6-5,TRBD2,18,CASSYPQPGGGAVNEQFF,TGTGCCAGCAGTTACCCACAACCTGGCGGGGGGGCCGTGAATGAGCAGTTCTTC
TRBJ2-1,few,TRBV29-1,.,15,CSVRGGQHSYNEQFF,TGCAGCGTCAGGGGGGGACAGCACTCCTACAATGAGCAGTTCTTC
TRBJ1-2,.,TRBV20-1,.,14,CSARGLRGAWGYTF,TGCAGTGCTAGGGGGCTCAGGGGCGCGTGGGGCTACACCTTC
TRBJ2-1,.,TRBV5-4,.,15,CASSLRRESYNEQFF,TGTGCCAGCAGCTTGAGACGGGAATCCTACAATGAGCAGTTCTTC
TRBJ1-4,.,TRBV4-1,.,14,CASSPGPTGGKLFF,TGCGCCAGCAGTCCCGGGCCCACAGGAGGAAAACTGTTTTTT
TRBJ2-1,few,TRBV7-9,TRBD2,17,CASSPGGSGRAYNEQFF,TGTGCCAGCAGCCCAGGAGGGAGCGGGAGGGCCTACAATGAGCAGTTCTTC
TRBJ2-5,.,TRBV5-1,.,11,CAGSRQETQYF,TGCGCCGGCAGTCGTCAAGAGACCCAGTACTTC
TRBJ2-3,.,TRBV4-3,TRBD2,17,CACSQDLAGVRADTQYF,TGCGCCTGCAGCCAAGATTTAGCGGGAGTTAGGGCAGATACGCAGTATTTT
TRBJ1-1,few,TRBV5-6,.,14,CASSVGHLNTEAFF,TGTGCCAGCAGCGTGGGACACCTTAACACTGAAGCTTTCTTT
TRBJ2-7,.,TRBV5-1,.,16,CASSLGDSIGVFEQYF,TGCGCCAGCAGCTTGGGGGACTCAATCGGGGTCTTCGAGCAGTACTTC
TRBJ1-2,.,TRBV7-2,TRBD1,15,CASSIPGQQTRSYTF,TGTGCCAGCAGCATACCGGGACAGCAAACGAGGAGCTACACCTTC
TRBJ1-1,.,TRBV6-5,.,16,CASSYDSLGRNTEAFF,TGTGCCAGCAGTTATGACAGCCTAGGAAGGAACACTGAAGCTTTCTTT
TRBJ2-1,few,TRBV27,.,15,CASSLGSWAGNEQFF,TGTGCCAGCAGTTTGGGGAGTTGGGCAGGGAATGAGCAGTTCTTC
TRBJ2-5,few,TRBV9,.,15,CASSVMAGRAETQYF,TGTGCCAGCAGCGTGATGGCGGGAAGGGCGGAGACCCAGTACTTC
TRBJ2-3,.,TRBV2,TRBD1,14,CASSGQGGSDTQYF,TGTGCCAGCAGTGGACAGGGGGGGTCAGATACGCAGTATTTT
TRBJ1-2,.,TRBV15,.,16,CATSRDRTVTNYGYTF,TGTGCCACCAGCAGGGATAGAACCGTTACTAACTATGGCTACACCTTC
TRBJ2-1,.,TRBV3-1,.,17,CASSQVRTVSGYNEQFF,TGTGCCAGCAGCCAAGTGAGGACAGTCTCGGGGTACAATGAGCAGTTCTTC
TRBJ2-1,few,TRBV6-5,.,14,CASSRPGPNNEQFF,TGTGCCAGCAGTAGGCCGGGGCCAAACAATGAGCAGTTCTTC
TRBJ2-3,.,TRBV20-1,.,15,CSAHRQDFSTDTQYF,TGCAGTGCTCATCGACAGGATTTTAGCACAGATACGCAGTATTTT
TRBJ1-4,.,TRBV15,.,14,CATSRSRGEEKLFF,TGTGCCACCAGCAGATCCCGGGGGGAGGAAAAACTGTTTTTT
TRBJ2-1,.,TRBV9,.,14,CASSVREMVNEQFF,TGTGCCAGCAGCGTACGGGAGATGGTGAATGAGCAGTTCTTC
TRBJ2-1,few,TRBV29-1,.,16,CSVEGWGRSSYNEQFF,TGCAGCGTTGAAGGGTGGGGCAGGAGCTCCTACAATGAGCAGTTCTTC
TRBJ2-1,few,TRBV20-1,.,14,CSARRTTTTTEQFF,TGCAGTGCTAGGAGGACTACAACTACCACGGAGCAGTTCTTC
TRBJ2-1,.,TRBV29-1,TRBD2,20,CSVRKRMGLAGGSSYNEQFF,TGCAGCGTACGTAAGAGGATGGGACTAGCGGGAGGCAGCTCCTACAATGAGCAGTTCTTC
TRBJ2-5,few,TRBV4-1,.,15,CASSQEQGRQETQYF,TGCGCCAGCAGCCAAGAACAGGGCAGGCAAGAGACCCAGTACTTC
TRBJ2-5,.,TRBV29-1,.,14,CSVRKWTFQETQYF,TGCAGCGTTCGGAAATGGACATTCCAAGAGACCCAGTACTTC
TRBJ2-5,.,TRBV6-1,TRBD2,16,CASSAAIAGADRGQYF,TGTGCCAGCAGTGCCGCCATAGCGGGAGCGGATCGTGGGCAGTACTTC
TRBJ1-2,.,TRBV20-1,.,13,CSARDPNTYGYTF,TGCAGTGCTAGAGATCCTAACACCTATGGCTACACCTTC
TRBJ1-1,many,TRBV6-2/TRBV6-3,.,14,CASSYVGANTEAFF,TGTGCCAGCAGTTACGTGGGCGCTAACACTGAAGCTTTCTTT
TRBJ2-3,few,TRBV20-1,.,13,CSAGGEWGDTQYF,TGCAGTGCCGGCGGGGAGTGGGGAGATACGCAGTATTTT
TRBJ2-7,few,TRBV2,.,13,CASRTETGYEQYF,TGTGCCAGCAGGACGGAGACAGGCTACGAGCAGTACTTC
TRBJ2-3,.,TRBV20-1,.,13,CSASYRGADTQYF,TGCAGTGCTAGTTATCGAGGGGCAGATACGCAGTATTTT
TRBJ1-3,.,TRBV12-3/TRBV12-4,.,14,CASSSAGYRGTIYF,TGTGCCAGCAGTTCGGCGGGCTATCGGGGCACCATATATTTT
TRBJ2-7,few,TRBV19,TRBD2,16,CASSPYALADTYEQYF,TGTGCCAGTAGTCCCTATGCCCTAGCGGATACCTACGAGCAGTACTTC
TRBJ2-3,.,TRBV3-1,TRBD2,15,CASSRPGGKRNTQYF,TGTGCCAGCAGTCGCCCGGGGGGGAAGCGGAATACGCAGTATTTT
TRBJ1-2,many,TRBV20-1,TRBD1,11,CSARTGNGYTF,TGCAGTGCTCGGACAGGGAATGGCTACACCTTC
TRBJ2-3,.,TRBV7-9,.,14,CAGGDGSPADTQYF,TGTGCCGGAGGAGACGGGAGCCCCGCAGATACGCAGTATTTT
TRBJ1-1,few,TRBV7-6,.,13,CASSLEQNTEAFF,TGTGCCAGCAGCTTAGAACAGAACACTGAAGCTTTCTTT
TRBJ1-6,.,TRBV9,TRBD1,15,CASSVLPAGGSPLHF,TGTGCCAGCAGCGTACTCCCTGCAGGGGGCTCACCCCTCCACTTT
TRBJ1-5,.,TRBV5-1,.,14,CASSGTAPNQPQHF,TGCGCCAGCAGCGGGACGGCGCCTAATCAGCCCCAGCATTTT
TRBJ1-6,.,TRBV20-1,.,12,CSAPSGASPLHF,TGCAGTGCTCCCTCAGGGGCTTCACCCCTCCACTTT
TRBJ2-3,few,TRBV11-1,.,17,CASSLGRLSGGTDTQYF,TGTGCCAGCAGCTTAGGCAGACTGTCAGGTGGCACAGATACGCAGTATTTT
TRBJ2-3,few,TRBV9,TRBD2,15,CASSVGSGATDTQYF,TGTGCCAGCAGCGTAGGTAGCGGGGCCACAGATACGCAGTATTTT
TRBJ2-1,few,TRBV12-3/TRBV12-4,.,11,CASSLYVEQFF,TGTGCCAGCAGTTTATACGTGGAGCAGTTCTTC
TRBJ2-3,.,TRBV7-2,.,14,CASSPLGSTGTQYF,TGTGCCAGCAGCCCCCTAGGTAGCACAGGTACGCAGTATTTT
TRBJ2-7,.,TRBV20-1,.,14,CSAHRETRRYEQYF,TGCAGTGCCCACAGGGAAACCCGGCGGTACGAGCAGTACTTC